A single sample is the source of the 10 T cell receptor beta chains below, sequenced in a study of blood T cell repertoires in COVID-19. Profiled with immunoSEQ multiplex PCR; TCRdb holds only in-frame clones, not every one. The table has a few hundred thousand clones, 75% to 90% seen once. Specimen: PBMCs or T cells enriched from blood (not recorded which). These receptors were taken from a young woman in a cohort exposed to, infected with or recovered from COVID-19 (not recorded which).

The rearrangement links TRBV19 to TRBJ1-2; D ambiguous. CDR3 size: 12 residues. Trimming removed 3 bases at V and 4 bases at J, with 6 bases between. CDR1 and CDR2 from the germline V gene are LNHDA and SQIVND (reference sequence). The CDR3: CASSILSYGYTF. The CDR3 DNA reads TGTGCCAGTAGTATTCTTTCCTATGGCTACACCTTC.

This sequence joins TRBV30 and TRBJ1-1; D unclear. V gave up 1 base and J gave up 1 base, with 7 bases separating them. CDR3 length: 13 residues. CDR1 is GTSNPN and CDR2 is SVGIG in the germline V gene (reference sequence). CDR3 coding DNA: TGTGCCTGGAGTGCTGGCAGGAACACTGAAGCTTTCTTT. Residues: CAWSAGRNTEAFF.

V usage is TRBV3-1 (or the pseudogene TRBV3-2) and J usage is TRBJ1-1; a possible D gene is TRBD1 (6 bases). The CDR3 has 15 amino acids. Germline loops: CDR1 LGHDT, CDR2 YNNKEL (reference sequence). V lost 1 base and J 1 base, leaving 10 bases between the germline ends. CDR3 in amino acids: CASSQGPGQNTEAFF. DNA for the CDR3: TGTGCCAGCAGCCAAGGTCCGGGACAGAACACTGAAGCTTTCTTT.

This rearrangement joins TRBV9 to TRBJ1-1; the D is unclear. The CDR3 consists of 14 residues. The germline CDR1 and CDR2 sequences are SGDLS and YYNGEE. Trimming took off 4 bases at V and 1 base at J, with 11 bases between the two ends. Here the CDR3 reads CASSPGRGNTEAFF. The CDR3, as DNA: TGTGCCAGCAGCCCCGGTCGGGGGAACACTGAAGCTTTCTTT. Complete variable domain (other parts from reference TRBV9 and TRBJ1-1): DSGVTQTPKHLITATGQRVTLRCSPRSGDLSVYWYQQSLDQGLQFLIQYYNGEERAKGNILERFSAQQFPDLHSELNLSSLELGDSALYFCASSPGRGNTEAFFGQGTRLTVV.

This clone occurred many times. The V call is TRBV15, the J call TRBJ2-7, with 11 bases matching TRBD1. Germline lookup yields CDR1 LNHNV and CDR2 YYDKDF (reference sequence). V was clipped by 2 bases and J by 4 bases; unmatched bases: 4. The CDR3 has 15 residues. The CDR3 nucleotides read TGTGCCACCAGCAGAAGGACAGGGGGCATATACGAGCAGTACTTC. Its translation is CATSRRTGGIYEQYF.

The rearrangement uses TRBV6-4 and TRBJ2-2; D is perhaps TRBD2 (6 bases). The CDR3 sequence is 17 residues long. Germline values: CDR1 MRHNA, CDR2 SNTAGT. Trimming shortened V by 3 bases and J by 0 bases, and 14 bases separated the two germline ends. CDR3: CASSEGVGGPNTGELFF. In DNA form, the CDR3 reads TGTGCCAGCAGTGAGGGGGTGGGAGGCCCGAACACCGGGGAGCTGTTTTTT.

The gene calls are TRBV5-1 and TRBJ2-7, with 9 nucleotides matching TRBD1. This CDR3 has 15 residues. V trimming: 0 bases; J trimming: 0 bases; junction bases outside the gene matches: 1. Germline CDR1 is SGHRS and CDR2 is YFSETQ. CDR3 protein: CASSLGDRDSYEQYF. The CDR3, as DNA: TGCGCCAGCAGCTTGGGGGACAGGGACTCCTACGAGCAGTACTTC.

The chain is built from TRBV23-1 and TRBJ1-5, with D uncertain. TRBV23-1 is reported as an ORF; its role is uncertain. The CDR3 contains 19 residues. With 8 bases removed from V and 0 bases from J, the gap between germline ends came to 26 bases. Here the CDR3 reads CASPWAHNSQGYSNQPQHF. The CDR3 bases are TGCGCCAGCCCCTGGGCCCATAACAGTCAAGGATATAGCAATCAGCCCCAGCATTTT.

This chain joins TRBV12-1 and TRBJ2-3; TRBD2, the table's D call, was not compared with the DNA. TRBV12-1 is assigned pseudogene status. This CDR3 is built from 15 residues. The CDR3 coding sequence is TGTGCCAGCAGCTCGGCGGGGGGAGGGGGAGATACGCAGTATTTT. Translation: CASSSAGGGGDTQYF.

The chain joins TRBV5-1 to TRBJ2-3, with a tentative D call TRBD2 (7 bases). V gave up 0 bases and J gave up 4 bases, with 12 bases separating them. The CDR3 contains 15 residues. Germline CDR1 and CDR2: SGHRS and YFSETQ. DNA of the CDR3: TGCGCCAGCAGCTTGGTGGGGGGGCAATCAGATACGCAGTATTTT. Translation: CASSLVGGQSDTQYF.